This T cell receptor (beta chain) was profiled in a study of blood T cells in healthy people across ages. In its sample, this clonotype was seen a few times. Its antigen is as yet unknown. Together with a sample-barcoded 5' primer, a J-beta primer mix was included in a second PCR lasting roughly 6 to 12 cycles. A tag from a template-switch adaptor with 12 random nucleotides marked each cDNA molecule. MiXCR, applied by TCRdb to the 5' RACE reads, yields one record per CDR3 protein. The data contain approximately 1.5 million distinct CDR3 sequences, about 42% of them seen just once; the ten biggest clones take up roughly 3.7%. Findings and limits, study-wide: Older age coincided with a roughly linear decline in TCR beta diversity per million T cells.

From germline, CDR1 is MNHEY and CDR2 SVGEGT. CDR3 length: 16 residues. Trimming shortened V by 2 bases and J by 8 bases, and 16 bases separated the two germline ends. Donors each provided approximately 9.6 milliliters of peripheral blood. Isolation yielded PBMCs, at least 6.5 million per sample, in every case. The origin of this receptor is a woman younger than 35 in good health. The sample was blood. The rearrangement joins TRBV6-2 or TRBV6-3 to TRBJ1-6, with D possibly being TRBD1 (5 bases). For the CDR3, the DNA is TGTGCCAGCAGTTACCGTACAGGAGCTCCCGATTCACCCCTCCACTTT. Translation: CASSYRTGAPDSPLHF.